This T cell receptor (beta chain) stems from a study of T cells in Graves' hyperthyroidism and ophthalmopathy. When ophthalmopathy did not progress within 18 months, Graves' hyperthyroidism was considered stable. The study enrolled patients aged 18 to 65 with newly diagnosed hyperthyroidism of under 2 months' duration. Clinical symptoms, serum thyroxine and TRAb, thyroid ultrasound and orbital computed tomography together formed the diagnostic basis. The CDR3 runs 17 residues. Germline CDR1 is SNHLY and CDR2 is FYNNEI. V trimming: 6 bases; J trimming: 5 bases; junction bases outside the gene matches: 10. Study-level points and caveats: Appearing also in blood were most of the thyroid clonotypes expanded above 0.001.

Many counts were recorded for this clonotype. Its antigen remains unknown. It was RNA transcripts that yielded the amplified TCR beta CDR3 regions. The study used the HTBI primer set for a first-round RT-PCR of the TCR CDR3. Via MiXCR, TCRdb re-called the multiplex PCR reads, giving one row per CDR3 protein. The table has over 300,000 distinct CDR3 sequences, approximately 14% seen once. Sequences were obtained from blood. The TCR sequence derives from a woman aged 55-70 years with Graves' hyperthyroidism. The rearrangement uses TRBV2 and TRBJ2-2, with TRBD2 identical over 12 bases. The CDR3 nucleotides read TGTGCCAGCAGGACAGGACTAGCGGGAATGGGGACCGGGGAGCTGTTTTTT. Translating gives CASRTGLAGMGTGELFF.